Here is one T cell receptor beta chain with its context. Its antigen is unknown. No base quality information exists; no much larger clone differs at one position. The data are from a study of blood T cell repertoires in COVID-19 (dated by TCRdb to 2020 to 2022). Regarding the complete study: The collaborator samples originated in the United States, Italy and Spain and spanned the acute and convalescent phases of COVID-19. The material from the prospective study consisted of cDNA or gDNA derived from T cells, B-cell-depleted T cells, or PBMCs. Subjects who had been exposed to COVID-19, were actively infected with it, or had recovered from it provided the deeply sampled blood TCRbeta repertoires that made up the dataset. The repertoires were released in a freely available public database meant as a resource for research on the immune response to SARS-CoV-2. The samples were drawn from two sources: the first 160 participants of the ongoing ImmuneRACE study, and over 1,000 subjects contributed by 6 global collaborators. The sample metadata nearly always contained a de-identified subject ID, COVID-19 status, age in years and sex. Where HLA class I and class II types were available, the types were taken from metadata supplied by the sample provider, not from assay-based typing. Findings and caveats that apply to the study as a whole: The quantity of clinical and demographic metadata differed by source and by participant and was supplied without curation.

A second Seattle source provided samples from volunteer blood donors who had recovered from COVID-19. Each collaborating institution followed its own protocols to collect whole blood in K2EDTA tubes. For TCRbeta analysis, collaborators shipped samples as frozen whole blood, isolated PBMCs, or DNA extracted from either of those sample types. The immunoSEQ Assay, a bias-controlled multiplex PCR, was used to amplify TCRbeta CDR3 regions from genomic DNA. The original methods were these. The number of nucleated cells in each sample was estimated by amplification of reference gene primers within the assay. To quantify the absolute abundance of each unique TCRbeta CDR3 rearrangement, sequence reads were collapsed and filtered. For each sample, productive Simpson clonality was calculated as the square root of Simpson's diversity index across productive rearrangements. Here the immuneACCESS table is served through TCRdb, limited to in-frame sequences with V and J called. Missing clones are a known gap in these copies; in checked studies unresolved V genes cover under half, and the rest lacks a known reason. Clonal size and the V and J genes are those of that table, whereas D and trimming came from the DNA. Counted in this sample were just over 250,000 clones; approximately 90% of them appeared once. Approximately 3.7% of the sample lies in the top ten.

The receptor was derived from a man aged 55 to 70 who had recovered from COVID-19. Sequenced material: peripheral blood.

The CDR3 region reads CASGRGGRNYEQYF. The nucleotide sequence is given as TGTGCCAGCGGCAGAGGGGGTCGTAACTACGAGCAGTACTTC. The V and J genes are TRBV5-4 and TRBJ2-7; TRBD1 is perhaps the D gene, given 6 matching bases. The trim is 7 bases for V and 3 bases for J, with a gap of 17 bases between the germline ends. Including the terminal cysteine and phenylalanine, the CDR3 comprises 14 residues. The read is trimmed to its CDR3 DNA, 42 bases read in frame from base 1. CDR1 is given as SGHNT and CDR2 as YYREEE, both from the germline V gene (reference sequence).